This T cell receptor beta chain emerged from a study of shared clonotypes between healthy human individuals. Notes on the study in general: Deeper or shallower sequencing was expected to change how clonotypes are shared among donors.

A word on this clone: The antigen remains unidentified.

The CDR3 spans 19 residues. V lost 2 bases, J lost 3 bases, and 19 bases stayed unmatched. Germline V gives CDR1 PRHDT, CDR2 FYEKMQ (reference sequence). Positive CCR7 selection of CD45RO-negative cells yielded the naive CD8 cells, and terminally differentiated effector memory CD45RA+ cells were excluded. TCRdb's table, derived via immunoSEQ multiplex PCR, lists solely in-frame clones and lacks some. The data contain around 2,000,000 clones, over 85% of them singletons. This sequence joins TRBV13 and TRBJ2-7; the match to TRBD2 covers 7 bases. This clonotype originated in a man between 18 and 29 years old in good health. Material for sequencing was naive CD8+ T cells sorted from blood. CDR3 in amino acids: CASSLNRLADIGANYEQYF. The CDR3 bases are TGTGCCAGCAGCTTAAATAGGCTAGCGGATATTGGGGCCAACTACGAGCAGTACTTC.